This T cell receptor (beta chain) was captured by sequencing in a study of technical replicates of blood from several donors. The protocol was immunoSEQ multiplex PCR, while the TCRdb copy is restricted to in-frame clones and leaves out a portion. The data show 85,000 to 100,000 clones, 90% to 96% seen once. This clonotype originated in a human donor in good health. The source material was T cells isolated from PBMCs.

CDR3 loop: CASSLMRPTGGETQYF. The CDR3 coding sequence is TGCGCCAGCAGCTTGATGAGACCTACCGGGGGAGAGACCCAGTACTTC. The chain is built from TRBV5-1 and TRBJ2-5, with D perhaps matching TRBD2 (6 bases). This CDR3 is built from 16 residues. V was clipped by 1 base and J by 4 bases, with 17 bases between them. The germline CDR1 and CDR2 sequences are SGHRS and YFSETQ.